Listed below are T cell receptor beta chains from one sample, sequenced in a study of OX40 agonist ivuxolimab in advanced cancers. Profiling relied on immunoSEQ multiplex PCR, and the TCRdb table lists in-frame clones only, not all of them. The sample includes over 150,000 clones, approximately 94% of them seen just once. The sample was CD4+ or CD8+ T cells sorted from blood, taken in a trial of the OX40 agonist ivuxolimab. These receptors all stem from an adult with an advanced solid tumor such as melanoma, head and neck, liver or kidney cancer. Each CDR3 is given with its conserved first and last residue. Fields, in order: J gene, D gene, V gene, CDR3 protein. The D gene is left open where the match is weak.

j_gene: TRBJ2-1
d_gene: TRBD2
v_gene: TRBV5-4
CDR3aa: CASSLGSGRAYNEQFF

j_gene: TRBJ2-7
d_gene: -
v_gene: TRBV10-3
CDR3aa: CAISDRGYEQYF

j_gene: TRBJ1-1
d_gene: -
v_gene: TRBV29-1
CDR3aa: CSVERRLDTEAFF

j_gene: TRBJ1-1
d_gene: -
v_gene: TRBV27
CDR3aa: CASSSRGSLDTEAFF

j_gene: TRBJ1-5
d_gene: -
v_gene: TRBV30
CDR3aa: CAWSGPLPYSQPQHF

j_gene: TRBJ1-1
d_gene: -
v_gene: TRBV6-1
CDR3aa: CASSDHLGTEAFF

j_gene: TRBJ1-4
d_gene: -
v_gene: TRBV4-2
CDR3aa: CASSQDWQDEKLFF

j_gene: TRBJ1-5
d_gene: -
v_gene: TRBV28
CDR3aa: CASTGANQPQHF

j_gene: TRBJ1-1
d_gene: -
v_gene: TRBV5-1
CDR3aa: CASSLVSYDTEAFF

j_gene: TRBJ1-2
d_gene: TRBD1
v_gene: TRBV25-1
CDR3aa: CASSELGTGGGYGYTF

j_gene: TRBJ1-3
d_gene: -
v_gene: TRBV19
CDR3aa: CASTKGRRKSSGNTIYF

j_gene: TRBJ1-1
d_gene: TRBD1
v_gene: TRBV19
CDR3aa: CASSIQGAFTEAFF

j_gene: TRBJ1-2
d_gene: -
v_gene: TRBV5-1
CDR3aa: CASSLQGANYGYTF

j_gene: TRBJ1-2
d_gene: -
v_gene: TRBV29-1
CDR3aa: CSCPGNYGYTF

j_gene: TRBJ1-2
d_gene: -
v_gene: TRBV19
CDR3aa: CASSIMGPAVPNYGYTF

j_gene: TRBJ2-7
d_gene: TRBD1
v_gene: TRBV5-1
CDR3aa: CASSSMGAQGPGQSSYEQYF

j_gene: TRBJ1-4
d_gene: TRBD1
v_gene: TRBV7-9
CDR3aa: CASSIQGTGEKLFF

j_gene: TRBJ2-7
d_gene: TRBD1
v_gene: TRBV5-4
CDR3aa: CASSPGGQGGLHLIYEQYF

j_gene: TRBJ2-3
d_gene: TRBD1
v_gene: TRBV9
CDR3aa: CASSLPGTADTQYF

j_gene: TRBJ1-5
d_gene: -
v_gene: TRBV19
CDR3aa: CASSIGARHEQPQHF

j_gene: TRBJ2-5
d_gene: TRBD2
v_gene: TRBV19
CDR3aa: CASSPRLAGTQETQYF

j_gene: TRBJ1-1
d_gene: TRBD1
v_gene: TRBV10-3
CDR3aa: CAISGGQGHYGAITEAFF

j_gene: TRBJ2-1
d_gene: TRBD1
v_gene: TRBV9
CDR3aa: CASSVGDRQYNEQFF

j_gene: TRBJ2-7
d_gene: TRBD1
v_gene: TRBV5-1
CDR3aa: CASSPRGQGPLEQYF

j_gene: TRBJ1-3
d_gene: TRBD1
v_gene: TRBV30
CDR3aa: CAWSPGGGNTIYF

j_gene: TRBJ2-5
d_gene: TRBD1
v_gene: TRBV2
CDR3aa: CASSLMGQQETQYF

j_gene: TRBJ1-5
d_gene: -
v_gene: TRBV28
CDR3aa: CASSPPPGGPWHF

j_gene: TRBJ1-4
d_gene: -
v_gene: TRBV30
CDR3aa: CAWSTGRHATNEKLFF

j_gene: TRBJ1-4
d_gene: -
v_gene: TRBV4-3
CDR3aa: CASSQGFTTNEKLFF

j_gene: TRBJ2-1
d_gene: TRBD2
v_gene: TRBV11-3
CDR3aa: CASSQTAGGRGEQFF

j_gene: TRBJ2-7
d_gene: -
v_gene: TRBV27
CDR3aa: CATKTGPYEQYF

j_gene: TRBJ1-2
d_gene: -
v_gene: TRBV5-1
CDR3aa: CASRMRSGPKDGYTF

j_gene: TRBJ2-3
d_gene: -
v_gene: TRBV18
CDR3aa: CASSYGSTDTQYF

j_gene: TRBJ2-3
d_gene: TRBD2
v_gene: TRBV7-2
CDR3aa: CASSGGGSTDTQYF

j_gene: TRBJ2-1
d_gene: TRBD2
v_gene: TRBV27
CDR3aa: CASSSPSGRAYNEQFF

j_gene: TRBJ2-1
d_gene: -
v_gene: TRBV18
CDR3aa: CASSPRLIQGPNEQFF

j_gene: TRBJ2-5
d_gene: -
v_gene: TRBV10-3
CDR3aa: CAISEFGGQETQYF

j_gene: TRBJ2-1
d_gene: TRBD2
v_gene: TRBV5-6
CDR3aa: CASSLRRAGVKSSYNEQFF

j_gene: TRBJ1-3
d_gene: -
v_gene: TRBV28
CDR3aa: CASSRDFSGNTIYF

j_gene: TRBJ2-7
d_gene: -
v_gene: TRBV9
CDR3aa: CASSVGRGGNEQYF

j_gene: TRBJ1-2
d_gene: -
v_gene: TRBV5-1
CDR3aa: CASSFSANYGYTF

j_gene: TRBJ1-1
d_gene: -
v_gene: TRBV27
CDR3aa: CASSFNPNTEAFF

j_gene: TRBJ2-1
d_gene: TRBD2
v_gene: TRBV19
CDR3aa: CARSAGTSGENEQFF

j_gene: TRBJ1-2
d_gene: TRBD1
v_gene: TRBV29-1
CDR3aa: CSVEDGSRGQYYGYTF

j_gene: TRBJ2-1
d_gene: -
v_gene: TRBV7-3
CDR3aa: CASSLRESEQFF

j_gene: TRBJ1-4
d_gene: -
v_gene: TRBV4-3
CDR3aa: CASSQVRGTTNEKLFF

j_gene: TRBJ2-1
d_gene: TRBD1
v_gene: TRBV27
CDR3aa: CASSHNRGRGNEQFF

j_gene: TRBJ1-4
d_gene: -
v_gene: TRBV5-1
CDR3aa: CASSLVATGEKLFF

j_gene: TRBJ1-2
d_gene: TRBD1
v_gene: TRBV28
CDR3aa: CASSRGGTGDSNYGYTF

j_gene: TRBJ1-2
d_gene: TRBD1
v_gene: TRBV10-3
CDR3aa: CATNRGDNYGYTF

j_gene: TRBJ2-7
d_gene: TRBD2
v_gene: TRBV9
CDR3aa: CASSAGGRGEQYF

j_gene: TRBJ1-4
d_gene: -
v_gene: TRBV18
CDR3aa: CASSPRSGGTTNEKLFF

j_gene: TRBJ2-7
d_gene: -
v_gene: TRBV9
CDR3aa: CASSESPSYEQYF

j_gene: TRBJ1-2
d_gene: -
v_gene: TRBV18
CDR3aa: CASSPAQGNYGYTF

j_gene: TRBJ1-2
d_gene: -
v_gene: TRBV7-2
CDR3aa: CASSLVIGDNYGYTF

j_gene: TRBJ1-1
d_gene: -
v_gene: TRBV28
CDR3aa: CASSLRDEAFF

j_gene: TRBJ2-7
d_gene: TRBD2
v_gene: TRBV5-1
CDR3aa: CASSLDLGGGRDYEQYF